Sequencing of this T cell receptor (beta chain) was carried out in a study of shared clonotypes between healthy human individuals. Study results and caveats: For sorted subsets, rarefaction showed incomplete sequencing despite large depth.

About this clone: Antigen unknown.

The germline V gene encodes CDR1 LNHDA and CDR2 SQIVND (reference sequence). The CDR3 totals 15 residues. The V and J ends lost 7 bases and 0 bases, in that order; junction bases with no gene match: 6. The study drew its donors from healthy HIV-negative adults without recent acute infections or vaccinations. Using immunoSEQ multiplex PCR, the repertoire was profiled, and TCRdb retains in-frame clones only, with some absent. Among under 1,900,000 clones, 97% to 99% were seen once, and the ten largest hold roughly 0.36%. The TCR originated in a young man in good health. The specimen sequenced was naive CD4+ T cells sorted from blood. The subset was: CD45RA+ positively selected. V gene TRBV19 combines with J gene TRBJ1-5; 7 bases agree with TRBD1. The CDR3 loop is CASIRQGDSNQPQHF. The DNA of the CDR3 is TGTGCCAGTATAAGACAGGGTGATAGCAATCAGCCCCAGCATTTT.